This T cell receptor beta chain was recorded in a study of identical twins. General study points: Insertions were fewer in abundant cord blood beta clonotypes, whereas memory repertoires showed none of this pattern. Conclusions leaned on cross-sectional statistical analysis and did not track the same donors over time.

The CDR3 sequence is 15 residues long. The V gene lost 5 bases and the J gene lost 0 bases, with 13 bases spanning the gap. Germline-derived CDR1 and CDR2 are SGHTA and FQGNSA. This clonotype was recorded a few times. Its target is not known. cDNA molecules carried unique molecular identifiers, and template switching added a universal primer site. TCRdb redid the calling of the 5' RACE reads with MiXCR, one entry per CDR3 protein. The sample contains around 250,000 distinct CDR3 sequences, around 8.3% of which appear only once. This sample was shared with a second study, whose subject was yellow fever vaccine responses in identical twins. From that paper: In identical twins, vaccine T cell responses appeared partly shared and partly individual.

Sample: CD8+ T cells sorted from blood. The rearrangement joins TRBV7-2 to TRBJ1-1, with unresolved D. The sequence was collected from a young woman in good health. The CDR3 DNA follows: TGTGCCAGCAGCACGACCTACGAATTGAACACTGAAGCTTTCTTT. It specifies CASSTTYELNTEAFF.